The text below deals with one TCR beta chain. As yet, its antigen is unknown. A multiplex PCR was run with 60 Vbeta primers and 13 Jbeta primers. In the authors' workflow: In a later analysis, of about 80 million unique beta chains, roughly 10 million appeared in at least two donors. Sequenced by immunoSEQ multiplex PCR; TCRdb stores in-frame clones only, minus some. That table gives V, J and clone size, and the DNA gave D and trimming. The sample records some 200,000 clones, around four fifths being singletons. The data belong to a study of cytomegalovirus exposure and HLA in healthy donors. As for the study in general: Most donors, less than 85% of a few hundred genotyped, fell in the Caucasian-associated ancestry cluster.

Findings and limits, study-wide: TCR beta chain V- and J-gene trimming was linked, in a later analysis, to a missense variant in DCLRE1C.

The receptor's source is a woman in her fifties or sixties in good health and CMV-seropositive. The sequenced material came from PBMCs.

The CDR3 region has the DNA TGTGCCAGCAGGCCGACAGGCTCAACTGGAAACACCATATATTTT. Residues: CASRPTGSTGNTIYF. V is TRBV7-6 and J is TRBJ1-3, with D perhaps TRBD1 (6 bases). Between the trimmed V and J ends, which lost 6 bases and 2 bases, there was a span of 14 bases. The CDR3 has 15 amino acids. Germline lookup yields CDR1 SGHVS and CDR2 FNYEAQ.